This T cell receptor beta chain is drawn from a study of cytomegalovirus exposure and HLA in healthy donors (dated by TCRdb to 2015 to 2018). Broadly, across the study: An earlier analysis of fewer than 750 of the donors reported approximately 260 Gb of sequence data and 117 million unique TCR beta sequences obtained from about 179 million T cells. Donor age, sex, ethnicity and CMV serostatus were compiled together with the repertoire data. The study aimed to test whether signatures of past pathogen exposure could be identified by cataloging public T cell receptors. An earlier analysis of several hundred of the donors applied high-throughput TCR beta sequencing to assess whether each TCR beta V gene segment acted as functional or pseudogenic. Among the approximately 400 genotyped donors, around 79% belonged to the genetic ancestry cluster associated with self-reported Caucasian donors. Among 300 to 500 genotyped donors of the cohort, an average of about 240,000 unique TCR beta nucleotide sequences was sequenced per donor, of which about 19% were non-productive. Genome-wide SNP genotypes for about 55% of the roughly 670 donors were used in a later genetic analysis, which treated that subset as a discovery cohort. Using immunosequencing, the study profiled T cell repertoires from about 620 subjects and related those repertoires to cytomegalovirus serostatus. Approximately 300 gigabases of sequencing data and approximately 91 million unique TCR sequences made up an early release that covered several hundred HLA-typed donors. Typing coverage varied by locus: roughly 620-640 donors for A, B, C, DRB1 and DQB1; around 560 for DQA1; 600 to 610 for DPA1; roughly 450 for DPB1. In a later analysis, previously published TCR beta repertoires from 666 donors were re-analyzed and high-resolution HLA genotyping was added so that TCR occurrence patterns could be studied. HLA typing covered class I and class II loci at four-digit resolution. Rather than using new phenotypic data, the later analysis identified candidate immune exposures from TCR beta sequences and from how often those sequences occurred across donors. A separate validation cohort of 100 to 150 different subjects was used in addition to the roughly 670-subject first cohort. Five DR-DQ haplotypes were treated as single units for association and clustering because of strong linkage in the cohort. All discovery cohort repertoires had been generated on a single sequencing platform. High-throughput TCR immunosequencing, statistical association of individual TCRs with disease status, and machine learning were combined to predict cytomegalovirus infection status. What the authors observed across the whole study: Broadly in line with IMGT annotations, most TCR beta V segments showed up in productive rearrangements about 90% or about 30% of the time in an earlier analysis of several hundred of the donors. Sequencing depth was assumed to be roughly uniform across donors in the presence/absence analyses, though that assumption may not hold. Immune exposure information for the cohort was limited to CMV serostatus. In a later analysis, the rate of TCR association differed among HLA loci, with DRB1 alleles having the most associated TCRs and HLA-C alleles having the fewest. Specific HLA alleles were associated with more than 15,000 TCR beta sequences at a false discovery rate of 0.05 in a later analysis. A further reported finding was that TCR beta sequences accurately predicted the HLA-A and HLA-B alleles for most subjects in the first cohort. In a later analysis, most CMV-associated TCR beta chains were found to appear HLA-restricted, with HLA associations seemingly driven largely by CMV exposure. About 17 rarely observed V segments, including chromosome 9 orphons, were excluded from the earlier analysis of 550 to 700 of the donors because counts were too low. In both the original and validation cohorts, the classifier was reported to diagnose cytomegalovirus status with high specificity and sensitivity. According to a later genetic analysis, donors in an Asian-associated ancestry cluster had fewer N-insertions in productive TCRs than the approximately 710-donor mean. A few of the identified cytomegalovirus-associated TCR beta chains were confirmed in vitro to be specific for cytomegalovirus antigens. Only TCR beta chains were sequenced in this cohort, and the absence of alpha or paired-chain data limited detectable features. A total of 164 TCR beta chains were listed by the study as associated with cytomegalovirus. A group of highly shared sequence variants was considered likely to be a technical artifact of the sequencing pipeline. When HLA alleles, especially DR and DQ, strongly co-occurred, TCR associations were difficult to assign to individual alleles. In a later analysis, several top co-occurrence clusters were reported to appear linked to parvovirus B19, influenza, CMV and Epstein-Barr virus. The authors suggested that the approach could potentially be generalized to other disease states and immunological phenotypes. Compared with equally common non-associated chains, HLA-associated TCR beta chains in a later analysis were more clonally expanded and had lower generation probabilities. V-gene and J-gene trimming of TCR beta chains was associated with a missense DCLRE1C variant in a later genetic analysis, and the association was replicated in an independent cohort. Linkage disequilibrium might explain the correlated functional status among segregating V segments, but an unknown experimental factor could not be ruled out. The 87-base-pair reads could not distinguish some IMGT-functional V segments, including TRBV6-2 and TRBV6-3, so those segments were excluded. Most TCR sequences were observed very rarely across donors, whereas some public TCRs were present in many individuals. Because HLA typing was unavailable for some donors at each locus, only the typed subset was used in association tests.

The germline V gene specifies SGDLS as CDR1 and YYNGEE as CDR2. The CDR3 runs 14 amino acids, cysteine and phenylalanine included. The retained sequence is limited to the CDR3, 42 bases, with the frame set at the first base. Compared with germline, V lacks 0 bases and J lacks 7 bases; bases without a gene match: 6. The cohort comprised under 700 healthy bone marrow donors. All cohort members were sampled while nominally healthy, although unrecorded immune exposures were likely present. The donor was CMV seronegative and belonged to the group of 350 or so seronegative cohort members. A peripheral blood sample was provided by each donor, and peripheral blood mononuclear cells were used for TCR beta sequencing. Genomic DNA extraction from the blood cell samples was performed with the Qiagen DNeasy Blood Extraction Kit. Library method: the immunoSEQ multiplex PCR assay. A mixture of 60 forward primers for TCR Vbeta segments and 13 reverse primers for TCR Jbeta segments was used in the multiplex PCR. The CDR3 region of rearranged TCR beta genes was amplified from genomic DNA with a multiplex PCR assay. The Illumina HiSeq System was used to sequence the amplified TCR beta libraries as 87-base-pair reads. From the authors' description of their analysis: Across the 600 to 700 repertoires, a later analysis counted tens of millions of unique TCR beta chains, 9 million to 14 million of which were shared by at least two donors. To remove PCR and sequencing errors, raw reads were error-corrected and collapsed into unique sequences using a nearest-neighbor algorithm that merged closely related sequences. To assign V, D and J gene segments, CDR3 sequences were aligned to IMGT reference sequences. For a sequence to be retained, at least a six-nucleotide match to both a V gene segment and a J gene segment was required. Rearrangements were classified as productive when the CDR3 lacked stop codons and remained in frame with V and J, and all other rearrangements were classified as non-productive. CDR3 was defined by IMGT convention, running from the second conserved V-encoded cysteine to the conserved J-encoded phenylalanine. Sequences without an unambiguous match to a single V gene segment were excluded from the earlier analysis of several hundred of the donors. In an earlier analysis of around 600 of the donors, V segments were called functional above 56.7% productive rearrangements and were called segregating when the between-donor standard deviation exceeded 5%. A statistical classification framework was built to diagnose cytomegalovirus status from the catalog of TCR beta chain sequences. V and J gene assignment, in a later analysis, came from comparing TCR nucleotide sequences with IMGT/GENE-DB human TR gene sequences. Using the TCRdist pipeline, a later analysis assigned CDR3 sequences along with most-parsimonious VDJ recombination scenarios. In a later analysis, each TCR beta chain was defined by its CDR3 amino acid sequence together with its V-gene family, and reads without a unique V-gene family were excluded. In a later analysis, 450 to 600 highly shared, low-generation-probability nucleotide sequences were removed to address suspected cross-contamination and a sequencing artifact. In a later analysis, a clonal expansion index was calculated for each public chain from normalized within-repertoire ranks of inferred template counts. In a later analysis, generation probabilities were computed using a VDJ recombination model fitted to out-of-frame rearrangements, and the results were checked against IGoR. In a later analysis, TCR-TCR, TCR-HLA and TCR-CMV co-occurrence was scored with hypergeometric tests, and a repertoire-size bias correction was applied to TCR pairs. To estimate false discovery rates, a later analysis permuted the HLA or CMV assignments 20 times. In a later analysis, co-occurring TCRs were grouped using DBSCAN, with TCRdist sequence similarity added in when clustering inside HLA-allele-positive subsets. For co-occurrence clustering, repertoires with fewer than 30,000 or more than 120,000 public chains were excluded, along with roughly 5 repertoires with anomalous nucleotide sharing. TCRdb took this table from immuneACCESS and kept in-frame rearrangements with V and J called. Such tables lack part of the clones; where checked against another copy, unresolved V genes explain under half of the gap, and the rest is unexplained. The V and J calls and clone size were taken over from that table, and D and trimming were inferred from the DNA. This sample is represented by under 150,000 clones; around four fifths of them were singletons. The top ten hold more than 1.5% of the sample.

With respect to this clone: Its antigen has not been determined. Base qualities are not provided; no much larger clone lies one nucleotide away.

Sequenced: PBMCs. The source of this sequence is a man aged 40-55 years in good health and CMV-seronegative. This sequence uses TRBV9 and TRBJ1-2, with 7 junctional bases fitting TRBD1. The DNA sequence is TGTGCCAGCAGCGTAGAGGAACAGGGGTTTGGCTACACCTTC. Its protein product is CASSVEEQGFGYTF.